The entry below gives a single TCR beta chain sequence along with its context. Antigen specificity is unknown. The V end lost 6 bases, the J end lost 5 bases, and 10 bases lay between the germline ends. The CDR3 is 12 residues long. The record originates from a study of Ad26.COV2.S vaccination and SARS-CoV-2 variants. On the study more broadly: Participant was drawn from the COV1001 Ad26.COV2.S trial arm. Intramuscular Ad26.COV2.S at 5x10^10 or 1x10^11 viral particles.

Described treatment: approximately 18 received Ad26.COV2.S at low or high dose, single or two shots; five or six received placebo; per-sample allocation not given. Collection of the samples took place on day 63 after the first injection of vaccine or placebo. Findings and limits, study-wide: Compared with placebo recipients, vaccine recipients had higher spike-specific TCR breadth.

Clones were sequenced by immunoSEQ multiplex PCR, and TCRdb holds only the in-frame ones, with some missing. The table has 350,000 to 400,000 clones, approximately 89% seen once. This chain uses TRBV12-3 or TRBV12-4 with TRBJ1-2; D not certain. Sequenced material: peripheral blood, taken in a trial of Ad26.COV2.S vaccine versus placebo. This receptor was taken from a person between 18 and 65 years old who received the Ad26.COV2.S COVID-19 vaccine or a placebo. CDR3: CASRRVRYGYTF. CDR3 nucleotide sequence: TGTGCCAGCAGGAGGGTGAGATATGGCTACACCTTC.